The entry below gives a single TCR beta chain sequence along with its context. The data are from a study of T cell changes during pregnancy in multiple sclerosis. V lost 3 bases and J lost 4; bases outside the gene matches: 6. The CDR3 spans 15 residues. The germline gives CDR1 MNHEY, CDR2 SMNVEV (reference sequence). Clones were sequenced by immunoSEQ multiplex PCR, and TCRdb holds only the in-frame ones, with some missing. In the table there are 40,000 to 45,000 clones, about 88% of which are singletons. This chain links TRBV27 with TRBJ2-7; 10 bases match TRBD2. The TCR originated in a female donor with multiple sclerosis, enrolled in a pregnancy study. Specimen: CD4+ T cells from peripheral blood mononuclear cells, collected in the first trimester of pregnancy. The DNA for the CDR3 is TGTGCCAGCAGTTTGCTAGCGGGAGTTGGTTACGAGCAGTACTTC. Its protein product is CASSLLAGVGYEQYF.